This record looks at one TCR beta chain sequence and its context. These data come from a study of shared clonotypes between healthy human individuals. Study as a whole: Participating donors consisted of a couple of women and a few men aged 18 to 49.

Clones were read by immunoSEQ multiplex PCR, and TCRdb kept only the in-frame ones, dropping some. The repertoire holds 500,000 to 700,000 clones, with roughly 96% as singletons. Germline V gene lookup returns CDR1 SGHTA and CDR2 FQGTGA. J gave up 3 bases and V 5 bases, and 6 bases lay outside the gene matches. CDR3 size: 15 residues. The naive CD8 population came from CD45RO-negative cells selected for CCR7, without terminally differentiated effector memory CD45RA+ cells. The chain combines TRBV7-3 with TRBJ2-1, with 8 bases matching TRBD2. Sequenced input: naive CD8+ T cells sorted from blood. This TCR derives from a young woman in good health. The CDR3: CASSPRGGIYNEQFF. CDR3 nucleotides: TGTGCCAGCAGCCCCCGGGGGGGGATCTACAATGAGCAGTTCTTC.